These 6 T cell receptor beta chains originate from one sample sequenced in a study of glioma-infiltrating T cells. TCR alpha and beta CDR3 regions were amplified from RNA using iRepertoire nested multiplex PCR. TCRdb analysed the multiplex PCR reads with MiXCR anew, one entry per CDR3 protein. The sample holds about 93,000 distinct CDR3 sequences, approximately 42% seen once. Sequencing was performed on glioma tissue, nonneoplastic brain tissue, or PBMCs (not recorded which). These receptors were obtained from a human donor with low-grade glioma or glioblastoma, undergoing nonglioma brain surgery, or in good health (not recorded which).

Regarding this clonotype: A much larger clone is a single base away; this may be a read error. The J gene is TRBJ2-7, the V gene TRBV11-2; tentative D call: TRBD1 (6 bases). The germline V gene encodes CDR1 SGHAT and CDR2 FQNNGV. There are 15 residues in the CDR3. The CDR3 bases are TGTGCCAGCAGTTTGGGACAATTAAGCTCCTACGGGCAGTACTTC. Protein product: CASSLGQLSSYGQYF.

The gene calls are TRBV6-2 or TRBV6-3 and TRBJ1-1, with TRBD1 as a possible D gene (5 bases). Trimming cost V 6 bases and J 9 bases, with 17 bases left between them. The CDR3 consists of 13 residues. Germline assignment: CDR1 MNHEY and CDR2 SVGEGT. The CDR3 nucleotides are TGTGCCAGCAGCCTTACAGGAAGGGGACAAGCTTTCTTT. This sequence encodes CASSLTGRGQAFF.

Notes on this clonotype: This CDR3 fails to terminate in the conserved phenylalanine or tryptophan, so it likely reflects a read error. V is TRBV6-2 or TRBV6-3 and J is TRBJ2-1, with 9 bases matching TRBD2. Germline lookup yields CDR1 MNHEY and CDR2 SVGEGT. J was trimmed by 7 bases and V by 6 bases; bases with no gene match: 10. The CDR3 is made up of 15 amino acids. This CDR3 reads CASSPTGLASNEQFL. The CDR3 coding sequence is TGTGCCAGCAGCCCAACGGGACTAGCATCGAATGAGCAGTTCCTC.

There are many counts of this clonotype. The chain uses TRBV15 and TRBJ2-2; no clear D. V was shortened by 0 bases and J by 5 bases, with 10 bases between the two germline ends. Germline CDR1 is LNHNV and CDR2 is YYDKDF (reference sequence). The CDR3 totals 15 residues. The CDR3 loop is CATSRDRVGTGELFF. Here the CDR3 DNA reads TGTGCCACCAGCAGAGACCGGGTGGGGACCGGGGAGCTGTTTTTT.

This clonotype has at least ten counts. The chain couples TRBV11-2 to TRBJ1-4; tentatively, D is TRBD1 (5 bases). The CDR3 totals 15 residues. Germline V CDR1 and CDR2: SGHAT, FQNNGV. V was cut by 2 bases and J by 7 bases, with 14 bases left in between. Written as DNA, the CDR3 is TGTGCCAGCAGCTTACAGGGAGGTTTGGGTGAAAAACTGTTTTTT. It encodes CASSLQGGLGEKLFF.

As regards this clonotype: One end of the junction varies from germline; a read error may be responsible. V usage is TRBV7-9 and J usage is TRBJ1-1; D is uncertain. This CDR3 comprises 13 residues. CDR1 SEHNR and CDR2 FQNEAQ come from the germline V gene (reference sequence). The CDR3 bases are TGTGCCAGCAGCTCATCTTTGAACACTGAGGCTTTCTTT. Its protein product is CASSSSLNTEAFF.